This T cell receptor beta chain was captured in a study of shared clonotypes between healthy human individuals (dated by TCRdb to the early 2020s). For the study in its entirety: The cohort included three men and a couple of women between 18 and 49 years of age. For each donor, three plates each were used for CD4 naive and CD4 memory, two plates were used for CD8 naive, and one plate was used for CD8 memory. The study deeply sequenced blood TCR repertoires of about 5 healthy adults to estimate repertoire size and the extent of clonotype sharing between individuals. To increase sequencing depth and limit assay-specific biases, different laboratories used diverse techniques to prepare libraries and sequence TCR repertoires. Per donor, leukapheresis produced somewhere between about 0.94 and 10 billion PBMCs. The investigation overall reported the following: Clonotypes shared by all four sorted-subset donors showed higher generation probabilities than non-shared clonotypes. Based on pairwise subsampling, the degree of clonotype sharing among donors was expected to be affected by sequencing depth. The small number of donors limited the genetic and exposure-history diversity represented. Incomplete sequencing was indicated by rarefaction of sorted-subset datasets, despite the large sequencing depth. Only blood was sampled, and tissue TCR repertoires likely differ from those in blood. Across a handful of donors, approximately 4.9% of naive CD4, 3% to 4% of naive CD8, 2% to 2.5% of memory CD4, and around 0.4% of memory CD8 clonotypes were shared. Naive subsets generally had larger estimated clonotype richness than memory subsets.

Using the deep immunoSEQ assay, multiplex PCR amplified TCR CDR3 regions from genomic DNA. Extracted genomic DNA from each cell subset was spread evenly across all wells of several immunoSEQ 96-well plates, with each plate serving as a replicate. Each replicate PCR for sorted subsets received about 180 ng genomic DNA, equal to 28,000 or so T cell genomes. Purified libraries were measured with a Qubit 3.0 fluorometer, size-checked on a Bioanalyzer 2100, and measured again with the KAPA Library Quantification kit. A separate single-read 150-cycle Illumina NextSeq 550 flow cell was used to sequence each immunoSEQ 96-well plate. As for the authors' bioinformatics: The immunoSEQ output contained only junctional sequences without quality scores, so filtering could not match that applied to full-length reads. Sequences were annotated with PyIR, a Python wrapper for IgBLAST v1.9, and V/J genes and CDR3 were assigned using IMGT germline references. Reads with weak V/J assignments (E-value above 1e-6), missing CDR3, stop codons, out-of-frame junctions, or ambiguous translated residues were removed. A V3J clonotype was defined by an identical inferred V gene, J gene, and CDR3 amino acid sequence. To compute the percentage overlap between repertoires, the number of shared unique clonotypes was divided by the size of the smaller repertoire. RTK rarefaction, the Chao1 estimator, and Recon v2.1 estimates of unobserved clonotypes were used to assess repertoire richness. Generation probabilities were computed with OLGA for all TCRbeta clonotypes obtained by the gDNA method from a handful of donors. Here the immuneACCESS table is served through TCRdb, limited to in-frame sequences with V and J called. Missing clones are a known gap in these copies; in checked studies unresolved V genes cover under half, and the rest lacks a known reason. The D gene and trimming were derived from the DNA, and the V and J assignments and clone size from that table. The sample table records 980,000 or so clones; 76% of these occur just once. The ten most abundant clones make up approximately 1.5% of the sample.

V and J are trimmed by 0 bases and 5 bases, and the gene matches miss 9 bases of the junction. CDR1 and CDR2 were assigned from the germline V gene as MNHEY and SVGAGI. The CDR3 contains 16 residues, cysteine and phenylalanine counted. The retained sequence is limited to the CDR3, 48 bases, with the frame set at the first base. Healthy HIV-negative adults with no recently reported acute infections or vaccinations were included as donors. Only Caucasian adults living in Nashville, Tennessee, USA were represented among the donors. Magnetic negative selection was used to enrich CD4+ T cells, after which naive cells were positively selected on CD45RA and the negative fraction became the memory subset. Blood was collected by leukapheresis, and PBMCs were isolated by Ficoll-Histopaque density gradient centrifugation and then cryopreserved in liquid nitrogen vapor phase. Purity and quantity of every magnetically sorted T cell population were checked by analytical flow cytometry. Genomic DNA was isolated from each sorted fraction and quantified by UV absorbance on a Nanodrop 2000c.

This clone showed up just a few times. Its specific antigen is unknown. No base quality values were provided; no much bigger clone lies one nucleotide off. This receptor was identified in a man aged 18 to 29 in good health. Here the chain combines TRBV6-5 and TRBJ2-7, with 8 bases matching TRBD1. Sequenced input: memory CD4+ T cells sorted from blood. The cell subset or site label on this specimen signifies: CD45RA-negative fraction. CDR3 protein: CASSYSQQGASNEQYF. The DNA sequence is as follows: TGTGCCAGCAGTTACTCGCAGCAGGGGGCATCCAACGAGCAGTACTTC.